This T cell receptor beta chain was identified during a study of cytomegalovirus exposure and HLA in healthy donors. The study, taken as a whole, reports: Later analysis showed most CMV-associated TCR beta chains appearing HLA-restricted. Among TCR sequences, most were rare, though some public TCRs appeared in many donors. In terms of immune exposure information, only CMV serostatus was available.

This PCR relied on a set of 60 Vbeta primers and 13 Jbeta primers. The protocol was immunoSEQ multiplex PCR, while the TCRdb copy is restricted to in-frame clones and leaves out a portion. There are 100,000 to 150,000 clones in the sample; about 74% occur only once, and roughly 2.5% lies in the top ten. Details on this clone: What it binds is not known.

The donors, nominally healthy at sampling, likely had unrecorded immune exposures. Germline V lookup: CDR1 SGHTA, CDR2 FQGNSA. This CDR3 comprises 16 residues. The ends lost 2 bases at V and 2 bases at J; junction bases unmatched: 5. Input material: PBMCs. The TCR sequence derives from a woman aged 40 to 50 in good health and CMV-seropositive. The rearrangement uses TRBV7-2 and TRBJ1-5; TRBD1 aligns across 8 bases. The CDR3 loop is CASSLPEGQGNQPQHF. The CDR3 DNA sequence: TGTGCCAGCAGCTTACCTGAGGGACAGGGCAATCAGCCCCAGCATTTT.